These T cell receptor beta chains were read from a single sample in a study of shared clonotypes between healthy human individuals. Method: immunoSEQ multiplex PCR; TCRdb's copy keeps in-frame clones and lacks some. Among approximately 590,000 clones listed, roughly 95% were seen once. The source material was naive CD8+ T cells sorted from blood. These receptors were taken from a woman aged 30 to 39 in good health. Each CDR3 is given with its conserved first and last residue. The D gene is left open where the match is weak. A clone size is listed for some rows: how often the clone was seen (once, few, many), or a class if it is expanded.

TRBV5-4	TRBJ2-1	.	TRBD2	TGTGCCAGCAGCCAACTTACTAGCGGGCCTAACTCCTACAATGAGCAGTTCTTC	CASSQLTSGPNSYNEQFF
TRBV18	TRBJ2-3	.	TRBD2	TGTGCCAGCTCATTTACCGGGACTAGCGGCTACACAGATACGCAGTATTTT	CASSFTGTSGYTDTQYF
TRBV28	TRBJ2-7	.	.	TGTGCCAGCAGGAGTGGGGAGCAGTACTTC	CASRSGEQYF
TRBV7-6	TRBJ2-6	.	.	TGTGCCAGCAGCTTAGGGGAATCTAGCGTGTTTATCTCTGGGGCCAACGTCCTGACTTTC	CASSLGESSVFISGANVLTF
TRBV7-9	TRBJ2-1	.	TRBD1	TGTGCCAGCAGCTTTCCTATACAGGGGGCCTACAATGAGCAGTTCTTC	CASSFPIQGAYNEQFF
TRBV29-1	TRBJ1-1	.	.	TGCAGCGTTGAAGTCCCTAGCCTCCGGGGGGGCCCGGCTTTCTTT	CSVEVPSLRGGPAFF
TRBV5-1	TRBJ2-2	.	TRBD1	TGCGCCAGCAGCGGCCACAGGGGTCCGAACACCGGGGAGCTGTTTTTT	CASSGHRGPNTGELFF
TRBV6-7	TRBJ2-5	.	.	TGTGCCAGCAGTTACTCGAGGAGGGGCCCTCCGGGATGGGAGACCCAGTACTTC	CASSYSRRGPPGWETQYF
TRBV13	TRBJ1-3	.	.	TGTGCCAGCAGGCCACGGTCACCTGGAAACACCATATATTTT	CASRPRSPGNTIYF
TRBV7-9	TRBJ2-1	once	TRBD2	TGTGCCAGCAGCTTACCGGGACTAGCGTCTGAGCAGTTCTTC	CASSLPGLASEQFF
TRBV27	TRBJ1-1	.	.	TGTGCCAGCAGTTTACTTCGGCAGATGAACACTGAAGCTTTCTTT	CASSLLRQMNTEAFF
TRBV5-6	TRBJ2-1	.	.	TGTGCCAGCAGCCCCTGGGGGCCTCCGGGACATGAGCAGTTCTTC	CASSPWGPPGHEQFF
TRBV28	TRBJ2-5	.	TRBD1	TGTGCCAGCAGTGACCCGCCGGGACAGGAAGAAGAGACCCAGTACTTC	CASSDPPGQEEETQYF
TRBV4-1	TRBJ1-1	.	TRBD1	TGCGCCAGCAGCCAAGGTGGGGGGTTGACAGGGGAGGCTTTCTTT	CASSQGGGLTGEAFF
TRBV7-6	TRBJ1-2	.	TRBD1	TGTGCCAGCAGCGACCCGGGACAGGGCTATGGCTACACCTTC	CASSDPGQGYGYTF
TRBV6-4	TRBJ2-2	.	.	TGTGCCAGCAGTGACTCCCCCGCGACCGGGGAGCTGTTTTTT	CASSDSPATGELFF
TRBV28	TRBJ1-2	.	.	TGTGCCAGCAGGCCCCCTGGAGAGCGAAGACCCAGCTATGGCTACACCTTC	CASRPPGERRPSYGYTF
TRBV10-3	TRBJ2-1	.	TRBD2	TGTGCCAGTCTGCGTAGCGGGGACTACAATGAGCAGTTCTTC	CASLRSGDYNEQFF
TRBV7-9	TRBJ1-1	.	.	TGTGCCAGCAGCTTAGCGCCGGACACTGAAGCTTTCTTT	CASSLAPDTEAFF
TRBV7-9	TRBJ2-3	.	TRBD1	TGTGCCAGCAGCCTCGGGACAGGGGGTAGGGGCACAGATACGCAGTATTTT	CASSLGTGGRGTDTQYF
TRBV27	TRBJ1-5	.	TRBD1	TGTGCCAGCAGTTTTTCAGGGGGCGGTCATCAGCCCCAGCATTTT	CASSFSGGGHQPQHF
TRBV11-2	TRBJ2-1	.	TRBD2	TGTGCCAGCAGCTTACTAGCGGGGGGGAATGAGCAGTTCTTC	CASSLLAGGNEQFF
TRBV7-9	TRBJ1-1	.	TRBD1	TGTGCCAGCAGCTTACACAGGGGGCTTGACACTGAAGCTTTCTTT	CASSLHRGLDTEAFF
TRBV10-2	TRBJ2-7	once	.	TGCGCCAGCAGCGATCTGACTAGGGGCGAGCAGTACTTC	CASSDLTRGEQYF
TRBV7-9	TRBJ2-1	.	.	TGTGCCAGCAGCTTTTGGAGGGATTATTACAATGAGCAGTTCTTC	CASSFWRDYYNEQFF
TRBV9	TRBJ2-7	once	TRBD2	TGTGCCAGCAGCGTAGCGGGGGGTGGAGTGTCTTCCGAGCAGTACTTC	CASSVAGGGVSSEQYF
TRBV9	TRBJ1-6	.	.	TGTGCCAGCAGCGGTGGGGATAGCAATTCACCCCTCCACTTT	CASSGGDSNSPLHF
TRBV9	TRBJ2-3	.	TRBD2	TGTGCCAGCGGTCCTTCCGCCATAGCGGGTCTCCCCCAAGATACGCAGTATTTT	CASGPSAIAGLPQDTQYF
TRBV10-1	TRBJ2-3	.	TRBD2	TGCGCCAGCAGTGAACTAGCGGGAGCGGCAGATACGCAGTATTTT	CASSELAGAADTQYF
TRBV6-5	TRBJ1-2	.	.	TGTGCCAGCAGTTATCAAGGACTTAACTATGGCTACACCTTC	CASSYQGLNYGYTF
TRBV28	TRBJ2-5	.	.	TGTGCCAGCAGTTTTAGCTACTCGGAGACCCAGTACTTC	CASSFSYSETQYF
TRBV7-9	TRBJ2-4	once	TRBD2	TGTGCCAGCAGCCCCACGGGTAGTCGGGGAGGGGTCAAAAACATTCAGTACTTC	CASSPTGSRGGVKNIQYF
TRBV27	TRBJ2-7	.	.	TGTGCCAGCAGTTTAGACGGTAGCTCCTACGAGCAGTACTTC	CASSLDGSSYEQYF
TRBV5-1	TRBJ2-7	.	.	TGCGCCAGCAGCTTGGGTCCGAGCCCAAGAGACGAGCAGTACTTC	CASSLGPSPRDEQYF
TRBV28	TRBJ1-5	.	.	TGTGCCAGCAGTTGGGGCAGCTATAGCAATCAGCCCCAGCATTTT	CASSWGSYSNQPQHF
TRBV2	TRBJ1-1	.	.	TGTGCCAGCAGTTATTTGGGACCGATGAACACTGAAGCTTTCTTT	CASSYLGPMNTEAFF
TRBV27	TRBJ2-2	.	.	TGTGCCAGCGGGCCATCGATCGGGAACACCGGGGAGCTGTTTTTT	CASGPSIGNTGELFF
TRBV5-6	TRBJ1-2	.	.	TGTGCCAGCAGCGTGGACAGTACTTTCTTTAACTATGGCTACACCTTC	CASSVDSTFFNYGYTF
TRBV27	TRBJ2-7	.	.	TGTGCCAGCAGGGCGGGGAGTACGCCCTACGAGCAGTACTTC	CASRAGSTPYEQYF
TRBV7-8	TRBJ1-2	.	TRBD1	TGTGCCAGCAGCTTCCATATACCGGGACAGGAAGCTAACTATGGCTACACCTTC	CASSFHIPGQEANYGYTF
TRBV27	TRBJ2-1	.	TRBD1	TGTGCCAGCAGTTCCACGTCCGGGACAGGGCCCTACAATGAGCAGTTCTTC	CASSSTSGTGPYNEQFF
TRBV7-2	TRBJ2-1	.	.	TGTGCCAGCAGCTTAGGTACAGGCGGAGGCTATGAGCAGTTCTTC	CASSLGTGGGYEQFF